These 32 T cell receptor beta chains came from one sample sequenced in a study of technical replicates of blood from four donors. Data came from immunoSEQ multiplex PCR; TCRdb stores just in-frame clones and leaves some out. The table has about 56,000 clones, more than 90% seen once; the top ten hold roughly 3.1%. Sequencing was performed on PBMCs. The receptors were sampled from a human donor in good health. Some clones in this sample may be carry-over from other donors' samples.

This chain uses TRBV5-1 with TRBJ2-5; 7 bases are shared with TRBD2. The CDR3 contains 14 residues. Germline loops: CDR1 SGHRS, CDR2 YFSETQ. Losses at the gene ends were 0 bases for V and 4 bases for J; bases not matched to a gene: 3. The CDR3 region has the DNA TGCGCCAGCAGCTTGGCCGGACTAGGAGAGACCCAGTACTTC. Protein: CASSLAGLGETQYF. Complete variable domain (other parts from reference TRBV5-1 and TRBJ2-5): KAGVTQTPRYLIKTRGQQVTLSCSPISGHRSVSWYQQTPGQGLQFLFEYFSETQRNKGNFPGRFSGRQFSNSRSEMNVSTLELGDSALYLCASSLAGLGETQYFGPGTRLLVL.

The sample holds one count of this clone. The J gene is TRBJ1-2, the V gene TRBV4-3; 10 positions match TRBD1. V shed 3 bases, J shed 1 base, and the junction held 11 bases outside the gene matches. CDR1 and CDR2 from the germline V gene are LGHNA and YSLEER. The CDR3 is 18 amino acids. CDR3 loop: CASSHQGTGAASNYGYTF. In DNA form, the CDR3 reads TGCGCCAGCAGCCACCAAGGGACAGGGGCCGCTAGTAACTATGGCTACACCTTC.

A single count supports this clone. The V gene is TRBV4-2, the J gene TRBJ2-5; 8 bases are a match to TRBD2. CDR1 is LGHNA and CDR2 is YNFKEQ in the germline V gene. The CDR3 is 16 residues long. V shed 5 bases, J shed 0 bases, and the junction held 8 bases outside the gene matches. Written as DNA, the CDR3 is TGTGCCAGCAGCTTGGTTTTAGCGGGGTACCAAGAGACCCAGTACTTC. Translated: CASSLVLAGYQETQYF.

The table lists this clone with a count of one. The V call is TRBV14, the J call TRBJ1-1; D remains ambiguous. The length of the CDR3 is 14 residues. Trimming removed 0 bases at V and 2 bases at J, with 7 bases between. The germline CDR1 and CDR2 sequences are SGHDN and FVKESK. In DNA form, the CDR3 reads TGTGCCAGCAGCCAAGAAGCACGTAACACTGAAGCTTTCTTT. This gives the protein CASSQEARNTEAFF. Based on the CDR3 plus reference TRBV14 and TRBJ1-1, the full variable domain is EAGVTQFPSHSVIEKGQTVTLRCDPISGHDNLYWYRRVMGKEIKFLLHFVKESKQDESGMPNNRFLAERTGGTYSTLKVQPAELEDSGVYFCASSQEARNTEAFFGQGTRLTVV.

The rearrangement uses TRBV9 and TRBJ2-7; 10 bases map to TRBD2. Unmatched junction bases numbered 9, after V lost 0 bases and J lost 0 bases. Germline CDR1 is SGDLS and CDR2 is YYNGEE. The CDR3 consists of 18 residues. The CDR3: CASSVGAGGPGLSYEQYF. CDR3 coding DNA: TGTGCCAGCAGCGTAGGAGCGGGGGGGCCCGGGCTCTCCTACGAGCAGTACTTC.

The chain has TRBV7-2 and TRBJ1-1; D is unclear. Germline V gene lookup returns CDR1 SGHTA and CDR2 FQGNSA. The ends were cut back, 1 base at V and 4 bases at J, with 7 bases in the middle. The CDR3 extends over 13 amino acids. CDR3 DNA sequence: TGTGCCAGCAGCTTAGAAGCTGCCACTGAAGCTTTCTTT. It yields the protein CASSLEAATEAFF.

The genes are TRBV5-6 and TRBJ2-2; D is possibly TRBD2 (5 bases). Germline lookup yields CDR1 SGHDT and CDR2 YYEEEE. This CDR3 has 12 amino acids. V lost 5 bases, J lost 5 bases, and 7 bases lay in between. The CDR3 loop reads CASRTRTGELFF. The CDR3 DNA reads as TGTGCCAGCAGAACTAGAACCGGGGAGCTGTTTTTT.

This sequence joins TRBV11-2 and TRBJ2-1, with TRBD2 matching over 7 bases. Unmatched junction bases numbered 11, after V lost 5 bases and J lost 4 bases. The CDR3 length is 16 residues. CDR1 SGHAT and CDR2 FQNNGV come from the germline V gene. The CDR3 protein is CASSPLIGRLYNEQFF. The CDR3 DNA follows: TGTGCCAGCAGCCCTCTAATCGGGAGGCTGTACAATGAGCAGTTCTTC.

This clone was seen once. The rearrangement joins TRBV27 to TRBJ2-1; 11 bases align to TRBD2. Germline V gene lookup returns CDR1 MNHEY and CDR2 SMNVEV (reference sequence). Germline trimming cut 0 bases from V and 8 bases from J; bases unmatched to any gene: 6. CDR3 length equals 16 residues. CDR3 protein: CASSLSPTSGADEQFF. The CDR3 DNA is TGTGCCAGCAGTTTATCCCCGACTAGCGGGGCCGATGAGCAGTTCTTC.

This sequence joins TRBV7-9 and TRBJ2-2; TRBD2 might be the D (5 bases). The V end lost 4 bases, the J end lost 7 bases, and 19 bases lay between the germline ends. CDR3 length equals 16 residues. Per germline, CDR1 SEHNR and CDR2 FQNEAQ (reference sequence). The CDR3 DNA follows: TGTGCCAGCAGCTCCCCGGCGGACTCCCCTCACGGGGAGCTGTTTTTT. This sequence encodes CASSSPADSPHGELFF.

This clone has just one count. This chain links TRBV18 with TRBJ1-3, with D possibly matching TRBD1 (5 bases). This CDR3 region has 15 residues. Per germline, CDR1 KGHSH and CDR2 LQKENI. V was shortened by 3 bases and J by 3 bases, with 12 bases between the two germline ends. The CDR3 DNA reads TGTGCCAGCTCACCCCCAGGGTTCGGTGGAAACACCATATATTTT. This encodes CASSPPGFGGNTIYF.

The chain recombines TRBV30 with TRBJ2-1; 12 bases line up with TRBD2. This CDR3 contains 15 residues. The germline CDR1 and CDR2 sequences are GTSNPN and SVGIG (reference sequence). With V trimmed by 4 bases and J by 7 bases, 8 bases remained unmatched. The CDR3 loop is CAWTALAGGGNEQFF. The CDR3 coding sequence is TGTGCCTGGACCGCGCTAGCGGGAGGGGGAAATGAGCAGTTCTTC.

This sequence joins TRBV7-2 and TRBJ1-3; TRBD1 agrees at 8 bases. The V segment lost 5 bases and the J segment 3 bases; nucleotides outside the gene matches: 9. CDR1 and CDR2 (germline): SGHTA, FQGNSA. The CDR3 consists of 16 residues. In DNA form, the CDR3 reads TGTGCCAGCAGCCCGCGATCAGGGGGCAATGGAAACACCATATATTTT. Protein: CASSPRSGGNGNTIYF.

V gene TRBV5-4 combines with J gene TRBJ1-2; 7 positions agree with TRBD1. This CDR3 comprises 16 residues. V was pared by 0 bases and J by 6 bases, with 11 bases of the junction left unmatched. CDR1 SGHNT and CDR2 YYREEE come from the germline V gene (reference sequence). The CDR3 reads CASSLGSDRVTHGYTF. CDR3 nucleotide sequence: TGTGCCAGCAGCTTGGGGAGCGACAGGGTCACCCATGGCTACACCTTC.

V usage is TRBV5-1 and J usage is TRBJ2-2; TRBD1 matches at 7 bases. The CDR3 is 15 residues long. J was trimmed by 7 bases and V by 4 bases; bases with no gene match: 10. Germline assignment: CDR1 SGHRS and CDR2 YFSETQ. CDR3 DNA: TGCGCCAGCAGCCTCCTCGGACAGGTTGGCGGGGAGCTGTTTTTT. Translating gives CASSLLGQVGGELFF. Complete variable domain (other parts from reference TRBV5-1 and TRBJ2-2): KAGVTQTPRYLIKTRGQQVTLSCSPISGHRSVSWYQQTPGQGLQFLFEYFSETQRNKGNFPGRFSGRQFSNSRSEMNVSTLELGDSALYLCASSLLGQVGGELFFGEGSRLTVL.

This clone came up once. The genes are TRBV5-4 and TRBJ2-7; 7 bases agree with TRBD2. The CDR3 length is 15 residues. Germline V CDR1 and CDR2: SGHNT, YYREEE (reference sequence). The V segment lost 3 bases and the J segment 3 bases; nucleotides outside the gene matches: 9. In DNA, the CDR3 is TGTGCCAGCAGCTCCAAGGACACGGGGGGCTACGAGCAGTACTTC. Its protein product is CASSSKDTGGYEQYF.

The J gene is TRBJ2-4, the V gene TRBV7-9; D is unresolved. This CDR3 contains 16 residues. V dropped 1 base and J dropped 1 base, with 11 bases sitting between them. Germline V gene data show CDR1 as SEHNR and CDR2 as FQNEAQ (reference sequence). The DNA of the CDR3 is TGTGCCAGCAGCTTAGGCGGCACAATGGCCAAAAACATTCAGTACTTC. It translates to CASSLGGTMAKNIQYF. The whole variable domain, filled in from reference TRBV7-9 and TRBJ2-4, reads DTGVSQNPRHKITKRGQNVTFRCDPISEHNRLYWYRQTLGQGPEFLTYFQNEAQLEKSRLLSDRFSAERPKGSFSTLEIQRTEQGDSAMYLCASSLGGTMAKNIQYFGAGTRLSVL.

The chain employs TRBV11-2 and TRBJ2-7, with D possibly being TRBD1 (6 bases). The CDR3 has 15 amino acids. Deletions cut 1 base from V and 4 bases from J, with 14 bases between. CDR1 is SGHAT and CDR2 is FQNNGV in the germline V gene. The CDR3 loop is CASSLVAGEWYEQYF. The CDR3 region has the DNA TGTGCCAGCAGCTTAGTGGCAGGGGAGTGGTACGAGCAGTACTTC.

V and J are TRBV7-9 and TRBJ2-7, with 9 nucleotides matching TRBD2. V shed 1 base, J shed 4 bases, and the junction held 8 bases outside the gene matches. The germline V gene has CDR1 SEHNR and CDR2 FQNEAQ (reference sequence). CDR3 length: 16 residues. CDR3 amino acids: CASSLGSGGTLYEQYF. The CDR3 coding sequence is TGTGCCAGCAGCTTAGGGAGCGGGGGGACCCTTTACGAGCAGTACTTC.

V and J are TRBV15 and TRBJ1-6; no clear D. CDR3 length equals 12 residues. Trimming stripped 1 base from V and 10 bases from J, with 5 bases between. Per germline, CDR1 LNHNV and CDR2 YYDKDF (reference sequence). This chain's CDR3 is CATSRAGSPLHF. CDR3 DNA sequence: TGTGCCACCAGCAGAGCTGGCTCACCCCTCCACTTT.

The chain employs TRBV6-4 and TRBJ2-2; D perhaps matches TRBD2 (7 bases). Trimming took 8 bases from V and 5 from J, leaving 18 bases between them. Looked up from germline, CDR1 is MRHNA and CDR2 is SNTAGT. CDR3 length: 15 amino acids. CDR3 coding DNA: TGTGCCAGCCGAGAGGGGGGGGCAACGACCGGGGAGCTGTTTTTT. Its protein product is CASREGGATTGELFF.

This clone was seen only a few times. This chain joins TRBV2 and TRBJ2-6, with D unresolved. This CDR3 has 15 amino acids. Germline V gene lookup returns CDR1 SNHLY and CDR2 FYNNEI. The ends were cut back, 4 bases at V and 1 base at J, with 8 bases in the middle. The CDR3 sequence is CASSATISGANVLTF. CDR3 DNA: TGTGCCAGCAGTGCTACCATTTCTGGGGCCAACGTCCTGACTTTC.

The gene calls are TRBV4-3 and TRBJ1-4; TRBD1 matches 9 bases. The CDR3 contains 17 residues. Germline V gene lookup returns CDR1 LGHNA and CDR2 YSLEER. V shed 4 bases, J shed 8 bases, and the junction held 14 bases outside the gene matches. CDR3 sequence (DNA): TGCGCCAGCAGCCCTAGTCCCGGGACAGGGTTCGGGGAAAAACTGTTTTTT. Its translation is CASSPSPGTGFGEKLFF.

The V call is TRBV6-6, the J call TRBJ1-2; 12 bases fit TRBD1. There are 15 residues in the CDR3. CDR1 MNHNY and CDR2 SVGAGI come from the germline V gene (reference sequence). Germline trimming cut 8 bases from V and 7 bases from J; bases unmatched to any gene: 11. In nucleotides, the CDR3 is TGTGCCAGCGTGTGGGGACAGGGGGCGGATGGTGGCTACACCTTC. Its protein product is CASVWGQGADGGYTF.

The CDR3 region is CASSQELAGYNEQFF. CDR3 coding DNA: TGCGCCAGCAGCCAAGAACTAGCGGGGTACAATGAGCAGTTCTTC. This chain uses TRBV4-1 with TRBJ2-1, with 10 nucleotides matching TRBD2. V was clipped by 0 bases and J by 4 bases; unmatched bases: 0. Germline values: CDR1 MGHRA, CDR2 YSYEKL. CDR3 size: 15 residues.

V and J are TRBV11-2 and TRBJ2-1; a weak D match, TRBD1 (5 bases). V was trimmed by 6 bases and J by 0 bases, leaving 12 bases between them. Germline CDR1 and CDR2: SGHAT and FQNNGV. The CDR3 spans 15 residues. The CDR3 bases are TGTGCCAGCAGTCTTGGGGCTAGCTCCTACAATGAGCAGTTCTTC. Translating gives CASSLGASSYNEQFF.

The genes are TRBV20-1 and TRBJ2-1; D is unresolved. Germline V gene data show CDR1 as DFQATT and CDR2 as SNEGSKA (reference sequence). This CDR3 is 11 amino acids long. V shed 3 bases and J shed 7 bases, with 7 bases lying between them. The DNA of the CDR3 is TGCAGTGCTAGTAGATTGAATGAGCAGTTCTTC. It is translated as CSASRLNEQFF.

The chain is built from TRBV30 and TRBJ2-7; TRBD2 matches 7 bases. The ends lost 0 bases at V and 1 base at J; junction bases unmatched: 9. CDR1 is GTSNPN, CDR2 SVGIG, per germline (reference sequence). The CDR3 contains 16 residues. CDR3 in amino acids: CAWSVGRRGESYEQYF. As DNA, the CDR3 is TGTGCCTGGAGTGTTGGGCGTCGGGGGGAATCCTACGAGCAGTACTTC.

The chain is built from TRBV6-6 and TRBJ2-2, with D possibly matching TRBD1 (6 bases). This CDR3 spans 12 amino acids. Per germline, CDR1 MNHNY and CDR2 SVGAGI (reference sequence). Trimming pared 6 bases from V and 9 bases from J, leaving 11 bases between. CDR3 loop: CASRDGQRELFF. In nucleotides, the CDR3 is TGTGCCAGCAGGGATGGACAGAGGGAGCTGTTTTTT.

This chain joins TRBV7-9 and TRBJ2-7, with D tentatively TRBD1 (5 bases). V lost 10 bases to trimming and J lost 5 bases, with 18 bases between them. The CDR3 spans 13 residues. The V gene's germline CDR1 is SEHNR and CDR2 FQNEAQ (reference sequence). The CDR3 loop is CATSDQGMNEQYF. The CDR3 DNA follows: TGTGCCACCTCCGACCAGGGTATGAACGAGCAGTACTTC. The entire variable domain, with the rest obtained from reference TRBV7-9 and TRBJ2-7, is as follows: DTGVSQNPRHKITKRGQNVTFRCDPISEHNRLYWYRQTLGQGPEFLTYFQNEAQLEKSRLLSDRFSAERPKGSFSTLEIQRTEQGDSAMYLCATSDQGMNEQYFGPGTRLTVT.

V is TRBV29-1 and J is TRBJ1-2, with D possibly being TRBD1 (5 bases). Trimming took off 4 bases at V and 1 base at J, with 13 bases between the two ends. Germline V CDR1 and CDR2: SQVTM, ANQGSEA. The CDR3 runs 14 residues. The CDR3: CSVGDRLNNYGYTF. CDR3 sequence (DNA): TGCAGCGTTGGAGACAGACTGAATAACTATGGCTACACCTTC.

This chain links TRBV6-6 with TRBJ2-7; 7 bases match TRBD1. The germline gives CDR1 MNHNY, CDR2 SVGAGI (reference sequence). J was trimmed by 1 base and V by 7 bases; bases with no gene match: 7. The CDR3 has 14 residues. For the CDR3, the DNA is TGTGCCAGCACCCTGACAGGGCCTTCCTACGAGCAGTACTTC. Its protein product is CASTLTGPSYEQYF.